A selection of T cell receptor beta chains follows, all from one sample in a study of cytomegalovirus exposure and HLA in healthy donors. Only in-frame clones appear in the TCRdb table, and some are missing; sequencing was by immunoSEQ multiplex PCR. Found here are 150,000 or so clones, around 80% of them singletons; the top ten hold 1%. The specimen was PBMCs. All receptors come from a woman in her 50s in good health and CMV-seropositive. CDR3s include the opening cysteine and the closing phenylalanine or tryptophan. The D gene is left open where the match is weak. Size values are once, few and many counts, or a class for expanded clones, and some rows have none.

clone size,V gene,D gene,J gene,CDR3 DNA,CDR3 protein
once,TRBV29-1,TRBD1,TRBJ1-4,TGCAGCGTTGGACAGGGGGCAGCTAATGAAAAACTGTTTTTT,CSVGQGAANEKLFF
.,TRBV7-2,TRBD1,TRBJ2-2,TGTGCCAGCGCACCGGGACAGGGTGTCAGGGAGCTGTTTTTT,CASAPGQGVRELFF
.,TRBV29-1,TRBD1,TRBJ1-1,TGCAGCGTTGATGACAGGGCAGGCACTGAAGCTTTCTTT,CSVDDRAGTEAFF
.,TRBV9,TRBD1,TRBJ2-1,TGTGCCAGCAGCGGCTTACTGGACAGGGTAGCGTCGCGCTCCTACAATGAGCAGTTCTTC,CASSGLLDRVASRSYNEQFF
.,TRBV10-3,TRBD1,TRBJ2-2,TGTGCCACCACGGGACAGGGGGTCACCGGGGAGCTGTTTTTT,CATTGQGVTGELFF
.,TRBV18,TRBD1,TRBJ2-1,TGTGCCAGCACACCCTTTGGACAGGGGGCAGGCAATGAGCAGTTCTTC,CASTPFGQGAGNEQFF
.,TRBV5-4,TRBD1,TRBJ1-4,TGTGCCAGCAGCCCCGGGACAGGGGGCCTTTTTGGAGAAAAACTGTTTTTT,CASSPGTGGLFGEKLFF
.,TRBV10-1,TRBD1,TRBJ2-7,TGCGCCAGCACCGAGAGGGACAGCCAGGTCGAGGAGTACTTC,CASTERDSQVEEYF
.,TRBV19,TRBD1,TRBJ1-1,TGTGCCAGTAGTAGGGGACAGTTGAACACTGAAGCTTTCTTT,CASSRGQLNTEAFF
few,TRBV28,TRBD1,TRBJ2-5,TGTGCCAGCAGTGGGACAGCGAGAGAGACCCAGTACTTC,CASSGTARETQYF
.,TRBV4-2,TRBD1,TRBJ1-2,TGTGCCAGCAGCCACCCGGGACAGGGGCCTTATGGCTACACCTTC,CASSHPGQGPYGYTF
few,TRBV7-2,TRBD2,TRBJ2-1,TGTGCCAGCAGCCAACTAGCGGGGGGGTTTGGGGACAATGAGCAGTTCTTC,CASSQLAGGFGDNEQFF
.,TRBV5-1,TRBD2,TRBJ2-1,TGCGCCAGCAGCTGGAGGGGACTAGATAGGGGGAATGAGCAGTTCTTC,CASSWRGLDRGNEQFF
once,TRBV19,TRBD2,TRBJ2-5,TGTGCCAGTAGTCTATTAGCGGGAGGGCCTATAGAGACCCAGTACTTC,CASSLLAGGPIETQYF
.,TRBV10-3,TRBD2,TRBJ2-1,TGTGCCATCAGTGTTCTAGCGGGGCCCGAGGGGAGTGAGCAGTTCTTC,CAISVLAGPEGSEQFF
.,TRBV11-3,TRBD1,TRBJ2-5,TGTGCCAGCAGTCTCAGGTCCGGGACAGGGGGACAAGAGACCCAGTACTTC,CASSLRSGTGGQETQYF
.,TRBV28,.,TRBJ1-6,TGTGCCAGCAGTTTATCCTCTAACAGGTTAGAGCCCCTCCACTTT,CASSLSSNRLEPLHF
.,TRBV28,TRBD1,TRBJ1-2,TGTGCCAGCAGTACCCGACAGGGTGACTATGGCTACACCTTC,CASSTRQGDYGYTF
.,TRBV25-1,.,TRBJ2-5,TGTGCCAGCAGTGAATGGGGTAGGAGGGCCCAGTACTTC,CASSEWGRRAQYF
.,TRBV11-1,.,TRBJ2-7,TGTGCCAGCAGCTTAGCCTCCGGGGTCGCCTCCTACGAGCAGTACTTC,CASSLASGVASYEQYF
.,TRBV27,.,TRBJ2-5,TGTGCCAGCAGTCCCCTAGGACAACTTCAAGAGACCCAGTACTTC,CASSPLGQLQETQYF
.,TRBV28,.,TRBJ1-3,TGTGCCAGCAGTTTTCGGGAGCGACTCTCTGGAAACACCATATATTTT,CASSFRERLSGNTIYF
.,TRBV4-2,TRBD1,TRBJ2-3,TGTGCCAGCAGCCGGTATCCCGGACAGGGGGGCGGTACGCAGTATTTT,CASSRYPGQGGGTQYF
few,TRBV6-5,.,TRBJ1-1,TGTGCCAGCAGTTACTCCCGAGGACAGAGGAACACTGAAGCTTTCTTT,CASSYSRGQRNTEAFF
.,TRBV5-6,TRBD1,TRBJ1-4,TGTGCCAGCAGCTTCGGGACAGGAGTCAGTTATGAAAAACTGTTTTTT,CASSFGTGVSYEKLFF
.,TRBV18,.,TRBJ1-3,TGTGCCAGCTCACCTCAGGGTTCTGGAAACACCATATATTTT,CASSPQGSGNTIYF
.,TRBV9,.,TRBJ2-5,TGTGCCAGCAGCGTAGAGGGGGGGGGTAAGGAGACCCAGTACTTC,CASSVEGGGKETQYF
.,TRBV9,TRBD1,TRBJ1-5,TGTGCCAGCAGCGTAGAGGGGGGGACAGGGATACATCAGCCCCAGCATTTT,CASSVEGGTGIHQPQHF
.,TRBV28,TRBD1,TRBJ1-4,TGTGCCAGCAGTTTGGGACAGGTTGAAAAACTGTTTTTT,CASSLGQVEKLFF
.,TRBV7-9,TRBD1,TRBJ1-4,TGTTCCAGCAGCTCAACAGGGGGCCAAGATGAAAAACTGTTTTTT,CSSSSTGGQDEKLFF
once,TRBV4-3,.,TRBJ2-7,TGCGCCAGCAGCCAAGACCATTTCAGGCCCTTCTCCTACGAGCAGTACTTC,CASSQDHFRPFSYEQYF
.,TRBV14,.,TRBJ2-7,TGTGCCAGCAGCCAGGGGGTGGGAGGCGAGCAGTACTTC,CASSQGVGGEQYF
.,TRBV20-1,.,TRBJ2-1,TGCAGTGCCACCGATAGTGAGCAGTTCTTC,CSATDSEQFF
.,TRBV28,TRBD2,TRBJ2-7,TGTGCCAGCAGTTCAGCTAGCGGGAGTTGGAACGAGCAGTACTTC,CASSSASGSWNEQYF
.,TRBV9,TRBD2,TRBJ2-3,TGTGCCAGCAGCCCCCAGCGGGAGGGCCTTTATACGCAGTATTTT,CASSPQREGLYTQYF
.,TRBV4-3,.,TRBJ2-5,TGCGCCAGCAGCCAAGATCGGCGGGCCCAGGGGGAGACCCAGTACTTC,CASSQDRRAQGETQYF